Each of the 10 T cell receptor beta chains below was sequenced from the same sample in a study of T cell repertoires in cytomegalovirus infection. Using its own MiXCR run on the reads, TCRdb lists one record per CDR3 protein. The repertoire includes some 920,000 distinct CDR3 sequences, approximately 31% of them detected once, and around an eighth sits in the top ten. No antigen has been identified for these receptors. The sequences come from cultured CD8+ T cells from PBMCs, collected from culture after CMV antigen stimulation. The receptors derive from a human donor in good health (CMV status not recorded). Some clones in this sample may be carry-over from other donors' samples.

This rearrangement joins TRBV7-2 to TRBJ1-2; D unclear. Germline CDR1 is SGHTA and CDR2 is FQGNSA. This CDR3 contains 15 residues. V dropped 5 bases and J dropped 4 bases, with 17 bases sitting between them. Here the CDR3 reads CASSPRHRVPYGYTF. CDR3 bases: TGTGCCAGCAGCCCCCGGCACCGGGTCCCCTATGGCTACACCTTC. Full variable domain (rest looked up from reference TRBV7-2 and TRBJ1-2): GAGVSQSPSNKVTEKGKDVELRCDPISGHTALYWYRQSLGQGLEFLIYFQGNSAPDKSGLPSDRFSAERTGGSVSTLTIQRTQQEDSAVYLCASSPRHRVPYGYTFGSGTRLTVV.

This clonotype has a handful of counts. The chain uses TRBV27 and TRBJ2-7; D might be TRBD2 (6 bases). Germline V lookup: CDR1 MNHEY, CDR2 SMNVEV (reference sequence). The CDR3 covers 13 residues. V was trimmed by 6 bases and J by 4 bases, leaving 13 bases between them. The CDR3 sequence is CASRNGGVYEQYF. As DNA, the CDR3 is TGTGCCAGCAGGAACGGAGGGGTATACGAGCAGTACTTC.

This clonotype was detected a few times. V and J are TRBV12-3 or TRBV12-4 and TRBJ1-2, with D unresolved. V was shortened by 10 bases and J by 0 bases, with 12 bases between the two germline ends. This CDR3 is built from 13 residues. The DNA for the CDR3 is TGTGCCACCTGGCCGGCCACTAACTATGGCTACACCTTC. This sequence encodes CATWPATNYGYTF.

The rearrangement links TRBV7-9 to TRBJ2-7; 10 positions match TRBD1. Germline CDR1 is SEHNR and CDR2 is FQNEAQ (reference sequence). CDR3 length equals 12 residues. With 5 bases clipped from V and 7 bases from J, the junction kept 2 bases outside the gene matches. CDR3 loop: CASSGTGVEQYF. The CDR3 DNA reads TGTGCCAGCAGCGGGACAGGGGTTGAGCAGTACTTC.

The V call is TRBV5-1, the J call TRBJ1-4, with 7 positions matching TRBD1. This CDR3 comprises 15 residues. Germline trimming cut 0 bases from V and 6 bases from J; bases unmatched to any gene: 5. Looked up from germline, CDR1 is SGHRS and CDR2 is YFSETQ. CDR3 in DNA: TGCGCCAGCAGCTTGGGGACAGGAGATTATGAAAAACTGTTTTTT. It yields the protein CASSLGTGDYEKLFF.

In its sample, this clonotype was seen many times. This sequence joins TRBV12-3 or TRBV12-4 and TRBJ1-5; D is possibly TRBD1 (6 bases). Deletions cut 3 bases from V and 6 bases from J, with 9 bases between. The CDR3 contains 13 residues. The CDR3 loop reads CASSLGGGQPQHF. Here the CDR3 DNA reads TGTGCCAGCAGTTTGGGAGGGGGTCAGCCCCAGCATTTT.

A few counts support this clonotype. V gene TRBV29-1 combines with J gene TRBJ1-1; D gene ambiguous. Germline V gene sequence: CDR1 SQVTM, CDR2 ANQGSEA. This CDR3 comprises 10 residues. Trimming removed 8 bases from V and 4 bases from J, with 8 bases in between. Here the CDR3 DNA reads TGCAGCCACGAAGGCACTGAAGCTTTCTTT. It translates to CSHEGTEAFF. The variable domain in full, with the rest retrieved from reference TRBV29-1 and TRBJ1-1, is SAVISQKPSRDICQRGTSLTIQCQVDSQVTMMFWYRQQPGQSLTLIATANQGSEATYESGFVIDKFPISRPNLTFSTLTVSNMSPEDSSIYLCSHEGTEAFFGQGTRLTVV.

In regard to this clonotype: This may come from a read error, since a much larger clone is one base off. The J gene is TRBJ2-7, the V gene TRBV6-2 or TRBV6-3, with 7 bases identical to TRBD1. Looked up from germline, CDR1 is MNHEY and CDR2 is SVGEGT. The CDR3 loop spans 14 amino acids. The junction had 1 base not matched to a gene; V was cut back by 0 bases and J by 2 bases. In DNA, the CDR3 is TGTGCCAGCAGTTACTCCGGGACAGCCTACGAGCAGTACGTC. It yields the protein CASSYSGTAYEQYV.

This clonotype was found many times. The chain employs TRBV7-9 and TRBJ1-1; D perhaps matches TRBD1 (5 bases). This CDR3 spans 16 amino acids. Germline V gene sequence: CDR1 SEHNR, CDR2 FQNEAQ (reference sequence). Between the trimmed V and J ends, which lost 5 bases and 1 base, there was a span of 17 bases. DNA of the CDR3: TGTGCCAGCAGCGCATCTAGGGACCTCGGGAACACTGAAGCTTTCTTT. Translation: CASSASRDLGNTEAFF.

The J gene is TRBJ1-5, the V gene TRBV5-5; TRBD1 agrees at 10 bases. V shed 4 bases and J 6 bases; nucleotides not matched to a gene: 7. CDR1 and CDR2 from the germline V gene are SGHKS and YYEKEE (reference sequence). This CDR3 contains 15 residues. The CDR3: CASSQGQGGGQPQHF. For the CDR3, the DNA is TGTGCCAGCAGCCAAGGACAGGGGGGCGGTCAGCCCCAGCATTTT.